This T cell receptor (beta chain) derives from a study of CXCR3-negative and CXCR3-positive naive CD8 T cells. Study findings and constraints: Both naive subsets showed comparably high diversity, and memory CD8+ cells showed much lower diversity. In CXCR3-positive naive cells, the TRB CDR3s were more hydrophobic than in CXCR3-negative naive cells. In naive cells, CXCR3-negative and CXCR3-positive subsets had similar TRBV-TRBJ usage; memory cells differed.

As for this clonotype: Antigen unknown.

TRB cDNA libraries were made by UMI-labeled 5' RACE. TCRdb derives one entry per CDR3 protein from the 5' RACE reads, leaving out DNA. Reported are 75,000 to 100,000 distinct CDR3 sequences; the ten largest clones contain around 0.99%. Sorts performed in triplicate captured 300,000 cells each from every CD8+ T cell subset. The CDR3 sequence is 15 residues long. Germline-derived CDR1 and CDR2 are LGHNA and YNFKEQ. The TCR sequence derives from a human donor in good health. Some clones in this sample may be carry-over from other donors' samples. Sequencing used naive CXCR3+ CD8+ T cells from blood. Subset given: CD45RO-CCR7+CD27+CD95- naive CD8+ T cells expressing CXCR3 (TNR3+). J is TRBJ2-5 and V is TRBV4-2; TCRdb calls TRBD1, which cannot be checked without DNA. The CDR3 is CASSQQGAEGETQYF.